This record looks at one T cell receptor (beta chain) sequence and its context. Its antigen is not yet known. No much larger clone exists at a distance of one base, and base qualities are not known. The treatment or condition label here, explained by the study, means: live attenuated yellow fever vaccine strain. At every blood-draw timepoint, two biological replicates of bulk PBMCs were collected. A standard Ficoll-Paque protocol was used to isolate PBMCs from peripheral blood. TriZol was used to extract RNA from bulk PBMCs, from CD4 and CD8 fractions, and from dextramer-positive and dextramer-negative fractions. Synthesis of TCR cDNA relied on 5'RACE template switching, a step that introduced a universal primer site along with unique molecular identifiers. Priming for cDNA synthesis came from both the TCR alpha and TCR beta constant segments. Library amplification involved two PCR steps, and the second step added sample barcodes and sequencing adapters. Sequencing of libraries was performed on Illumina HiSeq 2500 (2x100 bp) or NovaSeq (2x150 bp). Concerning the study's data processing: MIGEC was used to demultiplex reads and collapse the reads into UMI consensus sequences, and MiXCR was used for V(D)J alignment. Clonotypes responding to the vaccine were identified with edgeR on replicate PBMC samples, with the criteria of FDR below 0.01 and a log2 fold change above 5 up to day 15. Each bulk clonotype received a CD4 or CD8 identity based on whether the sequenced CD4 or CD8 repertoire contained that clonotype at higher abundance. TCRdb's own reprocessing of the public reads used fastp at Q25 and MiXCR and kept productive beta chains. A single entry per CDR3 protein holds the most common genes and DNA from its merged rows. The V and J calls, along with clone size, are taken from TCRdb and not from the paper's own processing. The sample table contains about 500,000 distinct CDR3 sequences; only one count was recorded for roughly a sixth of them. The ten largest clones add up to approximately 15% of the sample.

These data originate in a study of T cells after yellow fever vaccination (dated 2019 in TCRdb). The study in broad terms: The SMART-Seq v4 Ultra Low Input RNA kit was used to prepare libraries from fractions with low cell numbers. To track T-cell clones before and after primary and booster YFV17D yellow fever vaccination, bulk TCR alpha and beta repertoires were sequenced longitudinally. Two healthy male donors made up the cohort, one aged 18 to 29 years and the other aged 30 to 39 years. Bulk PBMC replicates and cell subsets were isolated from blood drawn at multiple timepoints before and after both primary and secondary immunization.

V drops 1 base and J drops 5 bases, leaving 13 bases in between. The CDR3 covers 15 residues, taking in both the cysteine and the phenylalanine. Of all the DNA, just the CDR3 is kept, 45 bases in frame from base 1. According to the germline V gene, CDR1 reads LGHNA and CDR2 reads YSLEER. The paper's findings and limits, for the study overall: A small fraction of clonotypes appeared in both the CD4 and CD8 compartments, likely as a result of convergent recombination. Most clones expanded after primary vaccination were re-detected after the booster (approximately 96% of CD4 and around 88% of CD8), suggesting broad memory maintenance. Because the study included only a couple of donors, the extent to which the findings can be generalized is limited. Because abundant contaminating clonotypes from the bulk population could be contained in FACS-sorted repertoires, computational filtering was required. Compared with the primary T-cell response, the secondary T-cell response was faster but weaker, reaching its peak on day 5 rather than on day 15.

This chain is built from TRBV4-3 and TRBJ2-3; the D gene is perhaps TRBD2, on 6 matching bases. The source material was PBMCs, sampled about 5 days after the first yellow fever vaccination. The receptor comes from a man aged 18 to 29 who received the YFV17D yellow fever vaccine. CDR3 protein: CASSQGASVLDTQYF. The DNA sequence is TGCGCCAGCAGCCAAGGGGCTAGCGTTCTAGATACGCAGTATTTT.